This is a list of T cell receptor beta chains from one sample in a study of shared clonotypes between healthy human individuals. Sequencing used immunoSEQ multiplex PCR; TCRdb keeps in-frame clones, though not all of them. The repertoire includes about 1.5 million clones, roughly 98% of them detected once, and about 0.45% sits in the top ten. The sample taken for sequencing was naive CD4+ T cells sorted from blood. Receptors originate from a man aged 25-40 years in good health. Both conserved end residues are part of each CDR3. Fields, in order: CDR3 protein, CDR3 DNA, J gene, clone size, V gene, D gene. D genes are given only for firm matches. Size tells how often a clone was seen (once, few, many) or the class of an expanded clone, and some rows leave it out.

CASSLGPGTGETQYF | TGTGCCAGCAGCTTAGGACCGGGGACAGGGGAGACCCAGTACTTC | TRBJ2-5 | . | TRBV11-3 | TRBD1
CASSVSGGYTF | TGTGCCAGCAGTGTCTCTGGTGGCTACACCTTC | TRBJ1-2 | . | TRBV28 | .
CASSQDESTTGTGANVLTF | TGTGCCAGCAGCCAAGATGAAAGCACCACCGGCACTGGGGCCAACGTCCTGACTTTC | TRBJ2-6 | . | TRBV4-2 | .
CASSRGGEETQYF | TGTGCCAGCTCCCGAGGGGGCGAAGAGACCCAGTACTTC | TRBJ2-5 | . | TRBV6-1 | TRBD1
CASSAGTLLHNEQFF | TGTGCCAGCAGCGCTGGGACTCTCCTCCACAATGAGCAGTTCTTC | TRBJ2-1 | . | TRBV9 | .
CASSDSIGPTYNEQFF | TGTGCCAGCAGTGACTCGATCGGGCCCACCTACAATGAGCAGTTCTTC | TRBJ2-1 | . | TRBV6-4 | .
CASSSLRSDGYTGELFF | TGTGCCAGCAGCTCCCTTCGATCGGACGGGTACACCGGGGAGCTGTTTTTT | TRBJ2-2 | . | TRBV7-9 | .
CASSFRGLNQPQHF | TGTGCCAGCAGCTTCAGGGGGTTGAATCAGCCCCAGCATTTT | TRBJ1-5 | . | TRBV7-6 | TRBD1
CASVQGSPDGELFF | TGTGCCAGCGTACAGGGGAGTCCGGACGGGGAGCTGTTTTTT | TRBJ2-2 | . | TRBV2 | TRBD1
CASSRVGGSNQPQHF | TGTGCCAGCAGTAGGGTAGGAGGTAGCAATCAGCCCCAGCATTTT | TRBJ1-5 | . | TRBV27 | .
CASSPGLANTGELFF | TGTGCCAGCTCACCTGGACTAGCTAACACCGGGGAGCTGTTTTTT | TRBJ2-2 | once | TRBV18 | TRBD2
CASSPSAGAGNEQFF | TGTGCCAGCAGTCCGAGTGCGGGAGCGGGTAATGAGCAGTTCTTC | TRBJ2-1 | . | TRBV27 | TRBD2
CASSSGGEQYF | TGTGCCAGCAGCTCAGGGGGCGAGCAGTACTTC | TRBJ2-7 | . | TRBV7-3 | TRBD1
CASRETTARGETQYF | TGTGCCAGCCGAGAGACGACGGCAAGGGGAGAGACCCAGTACTTC | TRBJ2-5 | . | TRBV6-5 | .
CASSVWGTDTQYF | TGTGCCAGCAGTGTTTGGGGCACAGATACGCAGTATTTT | TRBJ2-3 | . | TRBV2 | .
CASSPRRQDITEAFF | TGTGCCAGCTCACCAAGGCGCCAGGACATAACTGAAGCTTTCTTT | TRBJ1-1 | . | TRBV18 | .
CSALGENEQFF | TGCAGCGCCCTGGGGGAGAATGAGCAGTTCTTC | TRBJ2-1 | . | TRBV29-1 | .
CSVDPGAGQETQYF | TGCAGCGTTGACCCGGGGGCGGGCCAAGAGACCCAGTACTTC | TRBJ2-5 | . | TRBV29-1 | .
CSSVAATEAFF | TGCAGTTCCGTGGCGGCCACTGAAGCTTTCTTT | TRBJ1-1 | . | TRBV20-1 | .
CASGQAGPRRETQYF | TGCGCCAGCGGCCAAGCGGGACCGAGGCGGGAGACCCAGTACTTC | TRBJ2-5 | . | TRBV5-1 | TRBD2
CASRLWTGLTDTQYF | TGTGCCAGCCGCCTCTGGACAGGGTTGACAGATACGCAGTATTTT | TRBJ2-3 | . | TRBV28 | TRBD1
CASSQQPFWDTYEQYF | TGCGCCAGCAGCCAGCAACCGTTCTGGGACACCTACGAGCAGTACTTC | TRBJ2-7 | . | TRBV4-1 | .
CASKPSGRASYNEQFF | TGCGCCAGCAAGCCTAGCGGGAGGGCCTCATACAATGAGCAGTTCTTC | TRBJ2-1 | . | TRBV10-2 | TRBD2
CASTQGTGTGELFF | TGTGCCAGCACCCAGGGGACCGGCACCGGGGAGCTGTTTTTT | TRBJ2-2 | . | TRBV9 | .
CASSVAHYNEQFF | TGTGCCAGCAGCGTAGCTCACTACAATGAGCAGTTCTTC | TRBJ2-1 | . | TRBV9 | .
CASSWTSGGTDTQYF | TGTGCCAGCAGCTGGACTAGCGGGGGCACAGATACGCAGTATTTT | TRBJ2-3 | . | TRBV7-9 | TRBD2
CARLLREEQFF | TGTGCCAGACTACTACGGGAGGAGCAGTTCTTC | TRBJ2-1 | . | TRBV2 | .
CASSDSWPYNEQFF | TGTGCCAGCAGTGACTCGTGGCCCTACAATGAGCAGTTCTTC | TRBJ2-1 | . | TRBV6-4 | .
CASSLMGSLYEQYF | TGTGCCAGCAGCCTGATGGGGTCCCTCTACGAGCAGTACTTC | TRBJ2-7 | . | TRBV7-6 | .
CASSLAGAPDTQYF | TGTGCCAGCAGCTTAGCAGGGGCGCCCGATACGCAGTATTTT | TRBJ2-3 | . | TRBV7-9 | .
CASSLAPSTNYGYTF | TGTGCCAGCAGCTTAGCGCCCAGTACTAACTATGGCTACACCTTC | TRBJ1-2 | . | TRBV7-9 | .
CASSAGAGWTEAFF | TGTGCCAGCAGCGCAGGGGCAGGTTGGACTGAAGCTTTCTTT | TRBJ1-1 | . | TRBV6-5 | .
CASSHRTESTDTQYF | TGTGCCAGCAGCCATCGGACAGAAAGCACAGATACGCAGTATTTT | TRBJ2-3 | once | TRBV13 | .
CASSPPDRKTYEQYF | TGCGCCAGCAGCCCCCCGGACAGGAAGACCTACGAGCAGTACTTC | TRBJ2-7 | . | TRBV5-1 | TRBD1
CASSLSASGGQETQYF | TGTGCCAGCAGCTTATCGGCTAGCGGGGGCCAAGAGACCCAGTACTTC | TRBJ2-5 | once | TRBV7-2 | TRBD2
CASSWLVGDEQFF | TGTGCCAGCAGTTGGCTAGTCGGGGATGAGCAGTTCTTC | TRBJ2-1 | . | TRBV6-5 | .
CASSATMTGELFF | TGCGCCAGCAGCGCGACTATGACCGGGGAGCTGTTTTTT | TRBJ2-2 | . | TRBV5-1 | .
CASSVESAGERYEQYF | TGTGCCAGCAGCGTAGAGTCAGCGGGAGAACGGTACGAGCAGTACTTC | TRBJ2-7 | . | TRBV9 | TRBD2
CASIRTGRVWLGTEAFF | TGTGCCAGCATCCGGACAGGGAGGGTGTGGCTGGGCACTGAAGCTTTCTTT | TRBJ1-1 | once | TRBV28 | TRBD1
CASSQDPWGGATGELFF | TGCGCCAGCAGCCAAGACCCCTGGGGCGGGGCGACCGGGGAGCTGTTTTTT | TRBJ2-2 | . | TRBV4-1 | .
CASSISGNQPQHF | TGTGCCAGTAGTATATCGGGGAACCAGCCCCAGCATTTT | TRBJ1-5 | . | TRBV19 | .
CASSPEDRGHRKLFF | TGCGCCAGCAGTCCAGAAGACAGGGGGCATCGAAAACTGTTTTTT | TRBJ1-4 | . | TRBV23-1 | TRBD1
CASSPGTFLTSTDTQYF | TGTGCCAGCAGCCCCGGGACATTCTTAACTAGCACAGATACGCAGTATTTT | TRBJ2-3 | . | TRBV7-9 | .
CASSQDYFPSSYEQYF | TGTGCCAGCAGTCAAGACTACTTCCCTAGCTCCTACGAGCAGTACTTC | TRBJ2-7 | . | TRBV11-2 | .
CASSPVVGQETQYF | TGCGCCAGCAGCCCAGTCGTTGGCCAAGAGACCCAGTACTTC | TRBJ2-5 | . | TRBV5-1 | .
CASSSDGWNQGYEQYF | TGCGCCAGCAGCTCGGACGGTTGGAACCAAGGGTACGAGCAGTACTTC | TRBJ2-7 | . | TRBV5-1 | .
CASSRGLGHYEQYF | TGTGCCAGCAGCAGGGGACTAGGGCACTACGAGCAGTACTTC | TRBJ2-7 | . | TRBV9 | TRBD2
CASSLAGAGGYTF | TGTGCCAGCAGCTTGGCTGGGGCTGGTGGCTACACCTTC | TRBJ1-2 | . | TRBV5-5 | .
CASSLRNSGNTIYF | TGTGCCAGCAGCCTCCGGAACTCTGGAAACACCATATATTTT | TRBJ1-3 | . | TRBV11-2 | .
CASSPANTEAFF | TGTGCCAGCTCACCAGCTAACACTGAAGCTTTCTTT | TRBJ1-1 | . | TRBV18 | .
CASSGSGQGHEQYF | TGTGCCAGCAGCGGTTCCGGACAGGGCCACGAGCAGTACTTC | TRBJ2-7 | . | TRBV7-9 | TRBD1